What follows are 25 T cell receptor beta chains derived from one specimen sequenced in a study of T cell repertoires in cytomegalovirus infection (dated by TCRdb to about 2019). The treatment or condition label of this sample denotes: in vitro stimulation with specific CMV peptide epitopes to enrich CMV-specific T cells. These TCRs' antigens remain unknown. Sequenced using an Illumina HiSeq 1500. The public reads were reprocessed in TCRdb via fastp at Q25 and MiXCR, keeping in-frame beta chains. Merged by CDR3 protein, the rows form single entries marked with the most common genes and DNA. This sample holds approximately 910,000 distinct CDR3 sequences; 31% were observed only once. In total, the top ten clones hold around an eighth of the sample. Sequencing used cultured CD8+ T cells from PBMCs, obtained from culture after CMV antigen stimulation. These receptors were collected from a human donor in good health (CMV status not recorded). Some clones in this sample may be carry-over from other donors' samples.

The rearrangement links TRBV20-1 to TRBJ1-3, with 7 bases identical to TRBD1. Unmatched junction bases numbered 4, after V lost 2 bases and J lost 0 bases. The CDR3 contains 15 residues. The germline V gene encodes CDR1 DFQATT and CDR2 SNEGSKA (reference sequence). In DNA, the CDR3 is TGCAGTGCTAGACCCCGACAGGGCTCTGGAAACACCATATATTTT. Translating gives CSARPRQGSGNTIYF.

This chain connects TRBV6-6 to TRBJ2-7; D perhaps matches TRBD2 (5 bases). In germline, CDR1 is MNHNY, CDR2 SVGAGI (reference sequence). CDR3 length equals 14 residues. The CDR3 DNA sequence: TGTACCAGCAGCCTAACCGGGAACAATTACGAGCAGTACGTC. Translation gives CTSSLTGNNYEQYV.

This clonotype was found a few times. The chain's CDR3 is CASSQSGGPDTQYF. CDR3 bases: TGCGCCAGCAGCCAAAGCGGGGGGCCAGATACGCAGTATTTT. V and J are TRBV4-3 and TRBJ2-3, with 9 nucleotides matching TRBD2. The germline gives CDR1 LGHNA, CDR2 YSLEER. The V and J ends lost 2 bases and 4 bases, in that order; junction bases with no gene match: 1. CDR3 size: 14 residues.

This clonotype has just a few counts. The chain has TRBV5-6 and TRBJ2-1, with D perhaps matching TRBD2 (6 bases). Between the trimmed V and J ends, which lost 4 bases and 3 bases, there was a span of 14 bases. Germline V gene sequence: CDR1 SGHDT, CDR2 YYEEEE. The length of the CDR3 is 15 residues. The chain's CDR3 is CASSLRDSYYNEQFF. In nucleotides, the CDR3 is TGTGCCAGCAGCCTCCGGGACTCGTACTACAATGAGCAGTTCTTC.

This clonotype was detected many times. This chain joins TRBV2 and TRBJ2-1; no reliable D call. In germline, CDR1 is SNHLY, CDR2 FYNNEI. With 0 bases removed from V and 7 bases from J, the gap between germline ends came to 16 bases. The CDR3 contains 16 residues. The CDR3 coding sequence is TGTGCCAGCAGTGAAGCGCTGGCAAAGTTGATTAATGAGCAGTTCTTC. This gives the protein CASSEALAKLINEQFF. Variable domain in full (rest from reference TRBV2 and TRBJ2-1): EPEVTQTPSHQVTQMGQEVILRCVPISNHLYFYWYRQILGQKVEFLVSFYNNEISEKSEIFDDQFSVERPDGSNFTLKIRSTKLEDSAMYFCASSEALAKLINEQFFGPGTRLTVL.

The chain carries TRBV7-9 and TRBJ2-1, with 8 nucleotides matching TRBD2. The CDR3 totals 15 residues. V gave up 7 bases and J gave up 9 bases; unmatched junction bases: 14. The germline V gene has CDR1 SEHNR and CDR2 FQNEAQ (reference sequence). CDR3 sequence (DNA): TGTGCCAGCATTAGCGGGGCCCATCTTATGGGTGAGCAGTTCTTC. It is translated as CASISGAHLMGEQFF.

The chain is built from TRBV19 and TRBJ1-5, with unresolved D. In germline, CDR1 is LNHDA, CDR2 SQIVND (reference sequence). This CDR3 comprises 14 residues. Trimming stripped 6 bases from V and 3 bases from J, with 12 bases between. The CDR3 region is CASRGRSLNQPQHF. The DNA for the CDR3 is TGTGCCAGTAGAGGGAGGAGCCTCAATCAGCCCCAGCATTTT.

The CDR3 nucleotides read TGTGCCAGCAGCTTTCTACAGAGGAACACTGAAGCTTTCTTT. Its protein is CASSFLQRNTEAFF. The chain couples TRBV5-6 to TRBJ1-1; D remains unclear. Germline V lookup: CDR1 SGHDT, CDR2 YYEEEE. CDR3 length: 14 amino acids. Trimming left V 2 bases short and J 1 base short, with 9 bases between.

This clonotype came up a few times. The chain links TRBV4-1 to TRBJ2-1, with 13 nucleotides matching TRBD2. The V and J ends lost 0 bases and 4 bases, in that order; junction bases with no gene match: 9. This CDR3 comprises 19 residues. In germline, CDR1 is MGHRA, CDR2 YSYEKL. The CDR3 loop reads CASSQEMGLAGLFYNEQFF. The CDR3 DNA reads as TGCGCCAGCAGCCAAGAGATGGGACTAGCGGGGCTTTTTTACAATGAGCAGTTCTTC.

This clonotype has a handful of counts. The CDR3 nucleotides read TGTGCCAGCAGCCAAATATGGGGGGACTATGGCTACACCTTC. Protein: CASSQIWGDYGYTF. The chain joins TRBV25-1 to TRBJ1-2; TRBD1 might be the D (5 bases). The CDR3 has 14 residues. CDR1 is MGHDK, CDR2 SYGVNS, per germline. With 6 bases removed from V and 3 bases from J, the gap between germline ends came to 14 bases.

The chain links TRBV12-3 or TRBV12-4 to TRBJ1-6; D call uncertain. The CDR3 covers 13 residues. Trimming took off 4 bases at V and 13 bases at J, with 14 bases between the two ends. CDR3 sequence reads: CASSSSLLSPLHF. Here the CDR3 DNA reads TGTGCCAGCAGTTCTTCCCTCTTATCGCCCCTCCACTTT.

The V call is TRBV6-5, the J call TRBJ1-1; a weak D match, TRBD1 (5 bases). CDR3 length equals 18 residues. V lost 0 bases and J 7 bases, leaving 24 bases between the germline ends. The germline V gene encodes CDR1 MNHEY and CDR2 SVGAGI. CDR3 loop: CASSYSGLGGPRLGEAFF. The CDR3 bases are TGTGCCAGCAGTTACTCGGGACTTGGTGGGCCCCGACTGGGTGAAGCTTTCTTT.

J is TRBJ1-4 and V is TRBV7-1, with D maybe TRBD1 (6 bases). TRBV7-1 qualifies as an ORF whose function is uncertain. This CDR3 spans 16 amino acids. Trimming stripped 5 bases from V and 0 bases from J, with 13 bases between. DNA of the CDR3: TGTGCCAGCAGCCGTGGGGGGCCAGCAACTAATGAAAAACTGTTTTTT. Its protein is CASSRGGPATNEKLFF.

A few counts support this clonotype. The chain links TRBV7-9 to TRBJ2-3; 9 positions match TRBD2. V lost 5 bases to trimming and J lost 6 bases; unmatched junction nucleotides: 12. Germline V CDR1 and CDR2: SEHNR, FQNEAQ (reference sequence). This CDR3 spans 16 amino acids. The CDR3 DNA is TGTGCCAGCAGCGACAACCCGGGACTAGCCTACGATACGCAGTATTTT. Its translation: CASSDNPGLAYDTQYF.

This rearrangement joins TRBV3-1 to TRBJ2-3; 8 nucleotides agree with TRBD2. With 2 bases clipped from V and 2 bases from J, the junction kept 30 bases outside the gene matches. The germline CDR1 and CDR2 sequences are LGHDT and YNNKEL (reference sequence). The CDR3 contains 24 residues. CDR3 coding DNA: TGTGCCAGCAGCCAAACCAAGATTAGGTGGAATGGGGGACTAGAACTTCCGCACACAGATACGCAGTATTTT. Translation gives CASSQTKIRWNGGLELPHTDTQYF.

This clonotype was counted between two and nine times. This chain uses TRBV6-5 with TRBJ1-1; 7 nucleotides match TRBD1. In germline, CDR1 is MNHEY, CDR2 SVGAGI. V was pared by 2 bases and J by 6 bases, with 9 bases of the junction left unmatched. CDR3 length equals 15 residues. The CDR3 DNA is TGTGCCAGCAGTTACCGGGGACAGTTTCAGGCTGAAGCTTTCTTT. It yields the protein CASSYRGQFQAEAFF.

This clonotype was picked up a small number of times. V gene TRBV7-8 combines with J gene TRBJ1-1; no definite D call. V gave up 2 bases and J gave up 1 base, with 8 bases separating them. Germline V CDR1 and CDR2: SGHVS, FQNEAQ. This CDR3 comprises 14 residues. The CDR3 nucleotides read TGTGCCAGCAGCTTAAGGTTCGGGAACACTGAAGCTTTCTTT. Amino acids: CASSLRFGNTEAFF.

Many counts were recorded for this clonotype. The chain couples TRBV7-8 to TRBJ2-3; D remains ambiguous. CDR1 is SGHVS, CDR2 FQNEAQ, per germline. This CDR3 has 13 amino acids. With 5 bases removed from V and 3 bases from J, the gap between germline ends came to 9 bases. The CDR3 DNA reads TGTGCCAGCAGCCCACACAGAACAGATACGCAGTATTTT. Translation: CASSPHRTDTQYF.

The chain recombines TRBV29-1 with TRBJ2-5, with a possible D match to TRBD1 (5 bases). CDR3 length: 13 residues. V was cut by 3 bases and J by 8 bases, with 16 bases left in between. Germline loops: CDR1 SQVTM, CDR2 ANQGSEA. CDR3 sequence reads: CSVDMGQLETQYF. The CDR3 DNA follows: TGCAGCGTTGATATGGGGCAGTTAGAAACCCAGTACTTC.

This clonotype showed up many times. This sequence joins TRBV27 and TRBJ1-1; no clear D gene. Germline assignment: CDR1 MNHEY and CDR2 SMNVEV (reference sequence). The CDR3 contains 13 residues. The ends were cut back, 6 bases at V and 1 base at J, with 9 bases in the middle. The CDR3 coding sequence is TGTGCCAGCAGCTTAAGCCCGAACACTGAAGCTTTCTTT. This sequence encodes CASSLSPNTEAFF.

The table lists this clonotype with a few counts. The chain carries TRBV4-2 and TRBJ1-1, with D unclear. The CDR3 is made up of 13 amino acids. The germline V gene encodes CDR1 LGHNA and CDR2 YNFKEQ. Trimming stripped 4 bases from V and 6 bases from J, with 12 bases between. CDR3 sequence reads: CASSRSPGAEAFF. The CDR3 coding sequence is TGTGCCAGCAGCCGTAGCCCCGGTGCTGAAGCTTTCTTT.

This clonotype was detected a few times. The chain is built from TRBV24-1 and TRBJ2-1; 11 bases are shared with TRBD2. The CDR3 spans 16 residues. CDR1 and CDR2 from the germline V gene are KGHDR and SFDVKD. Trimming took 2 bases from V and 4 from J; bases not matched to a gene: 3. The CDR3: CATSDSLAGGYNEQFF. In nucleotides, the CDR3 is TGTGCCACCAGTGATTCCCTAGCGGGGGGATACAATGAGCAGTTCTTC.

There are many counts of this clonotype. The chain employs TRBV7-2 and TRBJ1-3; maybe TRBD1 (5 bases). The CDR3 loop spans 18 amino acids. The germline V gene has CDR1 SGHTA and CDR2 FQGNSA. Deletions cut 2 bases from V and 4 bases from J, with 21 bases between. The CDR3 region is CASSLSGNSLRGGNTIYF. The CDR3 DNA is TGTGCCAGCAGCTTATCAGGGAATTCTCTCCGGGGCGGAAACACCATATATTTT.

The V and J genes are TRBV20-1 and TRBJ2-1; D not certain. The CDR3 has 16 amino acids. Germline loops: CDR1 DFQATT, CDR2 SNEGSKA (reference sequence). The ends were cut back, 4 bases at V and 3 bases at J, with 19 bases in the middle. Written as DNA, the CDR3 is TGCAGTGCTACTCAGAGGATGCTGTCTCTCTACAATGAGCAGTTCTTC. Protein product: CSATQRMLSLYNEQFF.

This clonotype was recorded a few times. The V and J genes are TRBV6-6 and TRBJ2-7; D is perhaps TRBD1 (6 bases). Germline V CDR1 and CDR2: MNHNY, SVGAGI (reference sequence). CDR3 size: 12 residues. Between the trimmed V and J ends, which lost 4 bases and 6 bases, there was a span of 10 bases. The CDR3 sequence: CASSSGTFEQYV. Here the CDR3 DNA reads TGTGCCAGCAGTTCCGGGACATTCGAGCAGTACGTC.